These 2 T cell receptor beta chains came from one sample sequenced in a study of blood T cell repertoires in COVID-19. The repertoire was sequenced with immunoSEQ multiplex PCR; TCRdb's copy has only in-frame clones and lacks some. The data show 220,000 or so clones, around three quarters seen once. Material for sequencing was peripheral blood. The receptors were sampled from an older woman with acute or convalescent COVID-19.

The CDR3 protein is CASSSGQPGTDTQYF. The CDR3 DNA is TGTGCCAGCAGCTCGGGACAGCCAGGCACAGATACGCAGTATTTT. The rearrangement joins TRBV11-3 to TRBJ2-3; 7 bases fit TRBD1. The CDR3 spans 15 residues. Germline V lookup: CDR1 SGHNT, CDR2 YENEEA. V lost 4 bases to trimming and J lost 1 base; unmatched junction nucleotides: 5.

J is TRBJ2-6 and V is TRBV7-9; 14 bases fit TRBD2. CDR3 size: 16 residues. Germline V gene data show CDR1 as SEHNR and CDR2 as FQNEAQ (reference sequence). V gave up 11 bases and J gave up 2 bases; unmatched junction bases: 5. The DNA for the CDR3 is TGTGCCGGACTAGCGGGAGGCCATCCTGGGGCCAACGTCCTGACTTTC. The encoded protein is CAGLAGGHPGANVLTF.